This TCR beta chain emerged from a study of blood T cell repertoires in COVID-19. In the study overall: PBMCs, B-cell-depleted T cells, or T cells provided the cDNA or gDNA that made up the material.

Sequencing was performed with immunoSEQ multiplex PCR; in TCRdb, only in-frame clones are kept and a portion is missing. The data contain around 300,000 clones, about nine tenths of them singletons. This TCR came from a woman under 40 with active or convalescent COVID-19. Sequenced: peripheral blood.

CDR3 residues: CASSPGLNNEQFF. For the CDR3, the DNA is TGTGCCAGCAGCCCGGGACTTAACAATGAGCAGTTCTTC. J is TRBJ2-1 and V is TRBV7-3; a possible D gene is TRBD2 (6 bases). The V end was cut by 5 bases, the J end by 5 bases, with 10 bases between. This CDR3 spans 13 amino acids. Germline V gene data show CDR1 as SGHTA and CDR2 as FQGTGA.